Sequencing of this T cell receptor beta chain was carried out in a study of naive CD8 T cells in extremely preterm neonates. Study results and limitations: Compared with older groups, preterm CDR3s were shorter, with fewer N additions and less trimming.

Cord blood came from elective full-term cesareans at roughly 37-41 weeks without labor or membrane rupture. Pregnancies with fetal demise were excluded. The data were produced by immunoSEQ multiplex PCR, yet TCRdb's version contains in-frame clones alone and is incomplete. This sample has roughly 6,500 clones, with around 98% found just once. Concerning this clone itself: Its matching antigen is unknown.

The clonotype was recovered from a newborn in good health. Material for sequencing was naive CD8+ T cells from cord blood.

This chain's CDR3 is CASSELAGTDTQYF. The DNA of the CDR3 is TGTGCCAGCAGTGAACTAGCGGGCACAGATACGCAGTATTTT. V gene TRBV2 combines with J gene TRBJ2-3, with 7 positions matching TRBD2. This CDR3 is 14 amino acids long. CDR1 and CDR2 from the germline V gene are SNHLY and FYNNEI. After removal of 2 bases from V and 1 base from J, the junction contained 0 bases not matched to a gene.